Each of the 24 T cell receptor beta chains below was sequenced from the same sample in a study of patients and donors after allogeneic stem cell transplantation. From the RT-PCR reads, TCRdb called clonotypes with MiXCR, one entry per CDR3 protein. The sample consists of roughly 200,000 distinct CDR3 sequences, around two fifths of them appearing once. Specimen: blood, either unsorted or a sorted T cell fraction (not recorded which). These receptors originate from a human donor who was either an allogeneic HSCT recipient or a stem cell or donor lymphocyte infusion donor (not recorded which). It is not recorded whose cells these are; they may come from a transplant donor.

The chain joins TRBV5-1 to TRBJ1-1; D remains unclear. In germline, CDR1 is SGHRS, CDR2 YFSETQ. The CDR3 length is 18 residues. Between the trimmed V and J ends, which lost 4 bases and 5 bases, there was a span of 27 bases. The CDR3 DNA sequence: TGCGCCAGCAGCCGAACCACCCAACCGGGAGGGTCTAGGACTGAAGCTTTCTTT. Protein product: CASSRTTQPGGSRTEAFF.

This clonotype was seen a few times. The rearrangement links TRBV20-1 to TRBJ1-5; the match to TRBD1 covers 9 bases. The germline gives CDR1 DFQATT, CDR2 SNEGSKA (reference sequence). The CDR3 sequence is 15 residues long. After removal of 1 base from V and 5 bases from J, the junction contained 6 bases not matched to a gene. The CDR3 sequence: CSARAGDRDYQPQHF. DNA of the CDR3: TGCAGTGCTAGAGCCGGGGACAGGGACTATCAGCCCCAGCATTTT.

The table lists this clonotype with a few counts. The chain employs TRBV27 and TRBJ2-1; 9 bases match TRBD2. Germline CDR1 is MNHEY and CDR2 is SMNVEV (reference sequence). J was trimmed by 9 bases and V by 4 bases; bases with no gene match: 4. The CDR3 spans 13 residues. The CDR3 DNA sequence: TGTGCCAGCAGTTCTCCAGCGGGGGGTGAGCAGTTCTTC. This sequence encodes CASSSPAGGEQFF.

The genes are TRBV12-3 or TRBV12-4 and TRBJ2-5; either TRBD1 or TRBD2 may supply D (5 bases each). The CDR3 has 17 amino acids. Trimming shortened V by 5 bases and J by 0 bases, and 19 bases separated the two germline ends. In DNA, the CDR3 is TGTGCCAGCAGTACCCCAGGGTCTTGGGGGTACCAAGAGACCCAGTACTTC. It specifies CASSTPGSWGYQETQYF.

V and J are TRBV20-1 and TRBJ2-5; 10 positions match TRBD2. The junction had 10 bases not matched to a gene; V was cut back by 5 bases and J by 7 bases. Germline-derived CDR1 and CDR2 are DFQATT and SNEGSKA (reference sequence). CDR3 size: 14 residues. In nucleotides, the CDR3 is TGCAGTGCTGTTACTAGCGGGGTCCTTGGGACCCAGTACTTC. The encoded protein is CSAVTSGVLGTQYF.

The rearrangement uses TRBV4-1 and TRBJ1-6; no clear D. The V end lost 0 bases, the J end lost 10 bases, and 10 bases lay between the germline ends. From germline, CDR1 is MGHRA and CDR2 YSYEKL. This CDR3 has 14 residues. CDR3 protein: CASSQDRPKSPLHF. In nucleotides, the CDR3 is TGCGCCAGCAGCCAAGATCGTCCGAAATCACCCCTCCACTTT.

The table lists this clonotype with a few counts. The chain carries TRBV24-1 and TRBJ2-3; the D is unclear. This CDR3 is built from 16 residues. V lost 3 bases and J lost 0, with 12 bases in between. Germline V CDR1 and CDR2: KGHDR, SFDVKD. CDR3 sequence (DNA): TGTGCCACCAGTGATCCACAGTTTATTAGCACAGATACGCAGTATTTT. Protein sequence: CATSDPQFISTDTQYF.

The V gene is TRBV29-1, the J gene TRBJ2-3, with D perhaps given as TRBD1 or TRBD2 (5 bases each). CDR1 and CDR2 from the germline V gene are SQVTM and ANQGSEA. The CDR3 has 15 amino acids. Between the trimmed V and J ends, which lost 2 bases and 1 base, there was a span of 13 bases. The CDR3 region is CSVEPLTGRTDTQYF. The CDR3 DNA reads as TGCAGCGTTGAACCGCTCACGGGGCGCACAGATACGCAGTATTTT.

The table lists this clonotype with a few counts. The V and J genes are TRBV9 and TRBJ1-2; D gene uncertain. CDR3 size: 13 residues. The germline V gene has CDR1 SGDLS and CDR2 YYNGEE. Trimming left V 3 bases short and J 4 bases short, with 10 bases between. The chain's CDR3 is CASSADNSYGYTF. CDR3 coding DNA: TGTGCCAGCAGCGCCGACAACAGCTATGGCTACACCTTC.

In its sample, this clonotype was seen a few times. This chain joins TRBV11-2 and TRBJ1-1, with D unresolved. Germline loops: CDR1 SGHAT, CDR2 FQNNGV. The CDR3 has 16 amino acids. Trimming took off 3 bases at V and 1 base at J, with 15 bases between the two ends. The CDR3, as DNA: TGTGCCAGCAGCTTGAGAGGGAAGTTTGGGAACACTGAAGCTTTCTTT. Translated, it gives CASSLRGKFGNTEAFF. The full variable domain, with the rest looked up from reference TRBV11-2 and TRBJ1-1, is EAGVAQSPRYKIIEKRQSVAFWCNPISGHATLYWYQQILGQGPKLLIQFQNNGVVDDSQLPKDRFSAERLKGVDSTLKIQPAKLEDSAVYLCASSLRGKFGNTEAFFGQGTRLTVV.

This clonotype was seen only a few times. This chain uses TRBV5-5 with TRBJ1-2; TRBD1 aligns across 10 bases. The ends lost 0 bases at V and 8 bases at J; junction bases unmatched: 10. The CDR3 sequence is 16 residues long. Germline V gene sequence: CDR1 SGHKS, CDR2 YYEKEE (reference sequence). DNA for the CDR3: TGTGCCAGCAGCTTGGGGTCGGGACAGGGGACGGCCGGCTACACCTTC. It is translated as CASSLGSGQGTAGYTF.

This clonotype appeared once. CDR3 bases: TGCGCCAGCAGCCCGATGGGGACCGGGGAGCTGTTTTTT. Amino acid sequence: CASSPMGTGELFF. This chain links TRBV5-1 with TRBJ2-2; D not certain. CDR3 length: 13 residues. Germline assignment: CDR1 SGHRS and CDR2 YFSETQ. V lost 4 bases and J lost 5, with 9 bases in between. The full variable domain, in which reference TRBV5-1 and TRBJ2-2 provide the parts outside the CDR3, is KAGVTQTPRYLIKTRGQQVTLSCSPISGHRSVSWYQQTPGQGLQFLFEYFSETQRNKGNFPGRFSGRQFSNSRSEMNVSTLELGDSALYLCASSPMGTGELFFGEGSRLTVL.

This chain links TRBV5-5 with TRBJ1-2; 8 bases are shared with TRBD1. The CDR3 runs to 15 residues. Losses at the gene ends were 0 bases for V and 13 bases for J; bases not matched to a gene: 14. Germline CDR1 and CDR2: SGHKS and YYEKEE (reference sequence). CDR3: CASSLDVGTGLLLTF. The DNA for the CDR3 is TGTGCCAGCAGCTTGGATGTCGGGACAGGATTGTTGCTCACCTTC.

This clonotype occurred a few times. This chain joins TRBV10-3 and TRBJ1-3, with unresolved D. Trimming cost V 4 bases and J 0 bases, with 13 bases left between them. This CDR3 is built from 16 residues. Germline CDR1 and CDR2: ENHRY and SYGVKD. The CDR3 DNA follows: TGTGCCATCAGTGGGGCACAGCGCACCTCTGGAAACACCATATATTTT. It encodes CAISGAQRTSGNTIYF.

This chain links TRBV7-2 with TRBJ2-3, with TRBD1 identical over 7 bases. Germline loops: CDR1 SGHTA, CDR2 FQGNSA. CDR3 size: 14 residues. The trim removed 5 bases at V and 7 bases at J, leaving 9 bases unmatched. Written as DNA, the CDR3 is TGTGCCAGCAGCCTCCGGACAGGACCGAATACGCAGTATTTT. Translation gives CASSLRTGPNTQYF.

The chain combines TRBV4-2 with TRBJ2-1; TRBD1 is a possible D gene (5 bases). The V gene's germline CDR1 is LGHNA and CDR2 YNFKEQ. This CDR3 has 18 amino acids. Trimming removed 0 bases at V and 0 bases at J, with 15 bases between. CDR3 bases: TGTGCCAGCAGCCAAGAGTTCAGGGAACCCAGCTCCTACAATGAGCAGTTCTTC. This encodes CASSQEFREPSSYNEQFF.

The rearrangement joins TRBV5-5 to TRBJ2-2; 7 bases agree with TRBD1. V shed 4 bases, J shed 2 bases, and the junction held 5 bases outside the gene matches. This CDR3 is 15 amino acids long. Per the germline V gene, CDR1 is SGHKS and CDR2 is YYEKEE (reference sequence). The CDR3 DNA reads as TGTGCCAGCAGCCAGGGACAGCCAAACACCGGGGAGCTGTTTTTT. Translated, it gives CASSQGQPNTGELFF.

The chain recombines TRBV6-5 with TRBJ1-2; 7 nucleotides agree with TRBD1. Germline V gene sequence: CDR1 MNHEY, CDR2 SVGAGI. The CDR3 runs 12 residues. V was pared by 8 bases and J by 3 bases, with 3 bases of the junction left unmatched. The CDR3 spells CASSRGDYGYTF. CDR3 sequence (DNA): TGTGCCAGCTCCAGGGGGGACTATGGCTACACCTTC.

The chain links TRBV6-6 to TRBJ1-5, with D possibly TRBD1 on 5 matching bases. This CDR3 comprises 15 residues. V lost 5 bases and J 2 bases, leaving 13 bases between the germline ends. CDR1 MNHNY and CDR2 SVGAGI come from the germline V gene (reference sequence). CDR3 DNA: TGTGCCAGCAGTCGATCCAGGGCGGGCAATCAGCCCCAGCATTTT. Residues: CASSRSRAGNQPQHF.

This clonotype was observed a handful of times. V and J are TRBV6-1 and TRBJ1-5; TRBD1 agrees at 10 bases. Looked up from germline, CDR1 is MNHNS and CDR2 is SASEGT. V was clipped by 4 bases and J by 6 bases; unmatched bases: 3. The CDR3 length is 14 residues. CDR3 nucleotides: TGTGCCAGCAGTGTGGGACAGGGGTTTCAGCCCCAGCATTTT. Amino acids: CASSVGQGFQPQHF.

Note on this clonotype: Germline and junction disagree at one end, which may indicate a read error. This chain links TRBV24-1 with TRBJ1-3; perhaps TRBD1 as D (5 bases). CDR3 length: 13 residues. Looked up from germline, CDR1 is KGHDR and CDR2 is SFDVKD. The CDR3 nucleotides read TGTGCCACCTCGCCGGGACCTGGGAACACCATATATTTT. It encodes CATSPGPGNTIYF.

This clonotype was counted a few times. CDR3 DNA sequence: TGCAGTGCGGAATCCGGGACAGCAGCATTCTATGGCTACACCTTC. Translation gives CSAESGTAAFYGYTF. The chain uses TRBV20-1 and TRBJ1-2; 7 bases agree with TRBD1. There are 15 residues in the CDR3. V was pared by 6 bases and J by 4 bases, with 14 bases of the junction left unmatched. The germline V gene has CDR1 DFQATT and CDR2 SNEGSKA (reference sequence).

This clonotype was observed a single time. The chain employs TRBV20-1 and TRBJ2-7; D is unresolved. The CDR3 runs 13 residues. With 3 bases removed from V and 4 bases from J, the gap between germline ends came to 13 bases. CDR1 is DFQATT, CDR2 SNEGSKA, per germline (reference sequence). As DNA, the CDR3 is TGCAGTGCTAGTCCTCACGCGGTGTACGAGCAGTACTTC. The encoded protein is CSASPHAVYEQYF.

The V gene is TRBV4-1, the J gene TRBJ1-1; D might be TRBD1 (5 bases). Germline assignment: CDR1 MGHRA and CDR2 YSYEKL. The CDR3 length is 14 residues. V lost 2 bases and J 3 bases, leaving 10 bases between the germline ends. CDR3 bases: TGCGCCAGCAGCCAATCGGACACATACACTGAAGCTTTCTTT. Its translation is CASSQSDTYTEAFF.